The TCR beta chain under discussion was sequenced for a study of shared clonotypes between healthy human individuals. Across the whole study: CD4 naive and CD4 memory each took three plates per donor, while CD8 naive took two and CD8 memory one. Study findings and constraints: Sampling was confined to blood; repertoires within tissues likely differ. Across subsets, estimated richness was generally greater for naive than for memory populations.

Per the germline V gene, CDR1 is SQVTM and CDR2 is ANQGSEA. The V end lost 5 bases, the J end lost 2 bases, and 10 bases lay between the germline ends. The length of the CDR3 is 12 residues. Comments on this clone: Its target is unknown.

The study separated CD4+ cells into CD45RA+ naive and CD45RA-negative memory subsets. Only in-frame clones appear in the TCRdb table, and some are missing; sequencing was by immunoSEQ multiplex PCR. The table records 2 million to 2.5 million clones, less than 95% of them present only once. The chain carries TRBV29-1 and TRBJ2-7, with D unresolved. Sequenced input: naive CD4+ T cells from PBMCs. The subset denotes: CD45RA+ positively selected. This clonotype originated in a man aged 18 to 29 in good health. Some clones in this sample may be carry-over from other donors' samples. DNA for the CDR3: TGCAGCGTTACCGCTGAGGCCTACGAGCAGTACTTC. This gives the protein CSVTAEAYEQYF.